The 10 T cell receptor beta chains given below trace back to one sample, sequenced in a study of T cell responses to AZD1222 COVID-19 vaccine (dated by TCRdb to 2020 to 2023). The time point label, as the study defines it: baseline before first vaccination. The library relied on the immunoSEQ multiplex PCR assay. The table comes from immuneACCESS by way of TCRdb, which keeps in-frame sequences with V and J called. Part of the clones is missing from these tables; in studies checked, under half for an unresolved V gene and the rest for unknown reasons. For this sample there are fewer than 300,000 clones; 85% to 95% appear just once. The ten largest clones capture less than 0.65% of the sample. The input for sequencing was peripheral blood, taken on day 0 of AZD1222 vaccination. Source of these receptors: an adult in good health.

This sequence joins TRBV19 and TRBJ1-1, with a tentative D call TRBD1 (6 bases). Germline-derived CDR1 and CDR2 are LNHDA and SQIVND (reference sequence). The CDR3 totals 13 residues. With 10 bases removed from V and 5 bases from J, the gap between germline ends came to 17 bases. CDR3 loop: CATDQGPRTEAFF. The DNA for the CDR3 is TGTGCCACCGACCAGGGGCCCAGGACTGAAGCTTTCTTT.

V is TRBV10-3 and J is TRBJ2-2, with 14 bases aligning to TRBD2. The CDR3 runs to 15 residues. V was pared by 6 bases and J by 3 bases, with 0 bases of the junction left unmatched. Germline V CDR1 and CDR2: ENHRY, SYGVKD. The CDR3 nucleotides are TGTGCCATCAGGGGACTAGCGGGGGACACCGGGGAGCTGTTTTTT. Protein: CAIRGLAGDTGELFF.

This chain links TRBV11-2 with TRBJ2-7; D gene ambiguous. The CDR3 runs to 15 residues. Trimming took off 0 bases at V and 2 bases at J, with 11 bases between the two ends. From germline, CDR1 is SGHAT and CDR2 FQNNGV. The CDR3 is CASSLDHPLPYEQYF. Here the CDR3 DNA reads TGTGCCAGCAGCTTAGACCATCCACTCCCCTACGAGCAGTACTTC.

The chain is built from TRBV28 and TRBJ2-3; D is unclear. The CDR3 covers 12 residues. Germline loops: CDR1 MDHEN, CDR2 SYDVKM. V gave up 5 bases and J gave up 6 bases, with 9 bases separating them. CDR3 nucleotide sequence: TGTGCCAGCAGTCCGTACGCGGATACGCAGTATTTT. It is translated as CASSPYADTQYF.

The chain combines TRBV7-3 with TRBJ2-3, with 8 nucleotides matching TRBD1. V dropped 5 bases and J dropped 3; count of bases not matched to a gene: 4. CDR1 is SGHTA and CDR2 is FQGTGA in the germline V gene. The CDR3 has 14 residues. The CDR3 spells CASSPDRVTDTQYF. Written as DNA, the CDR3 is TGTGCCAGCAGCCCGGACAGGGTAACAGATACGCAGTATTTT.

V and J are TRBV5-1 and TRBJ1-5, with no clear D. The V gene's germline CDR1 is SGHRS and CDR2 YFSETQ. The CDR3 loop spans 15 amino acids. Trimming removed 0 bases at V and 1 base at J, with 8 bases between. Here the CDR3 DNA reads TGCGCCAGCAGCTTGGAAGGGCACAGCAATCAGCCCCAGCATTTT. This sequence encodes CASSLEGHSNQPQHF.

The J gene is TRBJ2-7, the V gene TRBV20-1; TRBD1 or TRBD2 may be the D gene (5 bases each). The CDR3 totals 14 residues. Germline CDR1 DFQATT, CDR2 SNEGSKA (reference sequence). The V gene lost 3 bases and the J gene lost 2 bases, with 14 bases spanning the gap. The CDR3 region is CSASARDRAYEQYF. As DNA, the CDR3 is TGCAGTGCTAGTGCCCGGGACCGAGCCTACGAGCAGTACTTC.

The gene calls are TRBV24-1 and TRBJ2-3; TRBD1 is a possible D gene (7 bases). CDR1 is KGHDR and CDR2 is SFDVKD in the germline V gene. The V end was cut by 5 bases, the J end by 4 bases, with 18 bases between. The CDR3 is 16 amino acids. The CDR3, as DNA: TGTGCCACCAGTGGCACAGGGGCCACGGGAGCAGATACGCAGTATTTT. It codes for CATSGTGATGADTQYF.

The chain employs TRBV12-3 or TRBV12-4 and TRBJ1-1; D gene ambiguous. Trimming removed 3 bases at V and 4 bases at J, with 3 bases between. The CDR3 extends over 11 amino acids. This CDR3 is CASSLATEAFF. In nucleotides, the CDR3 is TGTGCCAGCAGTTTGGCCACTGAAGCTTTCTTT.

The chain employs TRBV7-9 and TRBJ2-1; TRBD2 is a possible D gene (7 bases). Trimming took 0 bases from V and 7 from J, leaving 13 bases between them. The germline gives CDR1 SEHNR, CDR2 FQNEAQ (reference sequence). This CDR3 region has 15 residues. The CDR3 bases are TGTGCCAGCAGCTTAGCGGGGGGGCCGTCAAATGAGCAGTTCTTC. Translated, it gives CASSLAGGPSNEQFF.